The subject of this entry is one T cell receptor beta chain. Its target is unknown. The data are from a study of identical twins. Notes on the study in general: Analyses based on zero insertions could be partly confounded by invariant MAIT and iNKT cells.

TCRdb re-derived calls from the 5' RACE reads in MiXCR, one entry per CDR3 protein. This table has 500,000 or so distinct CDR3 sequences, 22% appearing once. V was pared by 4 bases and J by 7 bases, with 5 bases of the junction left unmatched. The V gene's germline CDR1 is MNHEY and CDR2 SVGEGT. The CDR3 spans 14 residues. The data also belong to a second study, concerning T cells expressing NK-cell markers. From that study: Sorted T-cell subsets CD3+CD56+NKG2C+, CD3+CD56+NKG2C- and CD3+CD56-NKG2C+ were TCR beta-sequenced. Several donors showed these clonotypes also leading the CD3+CD56-NKG2C+ fraction. Expanded NKG2C+ T cell clones had unclear HCMV specificity.

The origin of this receptor is a woman in her late teens or twenties in good health. This rearrangement joins TRBV6-2 or TRBV6-3 to TRBJ2-4, with TRBD2 identical over 9 bases. Sequenced: CD4+ T cells sorted from blood. CDR3 in amino acids: CASSLRLAGNIQYF. The CDR3 DNA is TGTGCCAGCAGTTTACGGCTAGCGGGGAACATTCAGTACTTC.